This T cell receptor (beta chain) was documented in a study of OX40 agonist ivuxolimab in advanced cancers. The wider study: Participants averaged approximately 60 years of age (range about 23 to 79) and were roughly 80% male.

In its sample, this clone was seen once. From germline, CDR1 is KGHSH and CDR2 LQKENI. This CDR3 has 14 residues. Trimming shortened V by 0 bases and J by 4 bases, and 9 bases separated the two germline ends. The assay was immunoSEQ multiplex PCR, and TCRdb's table has in-frame clones only and misses some. This table holds approximately 50,000 clones, approximately 91% found once. This specimen was CD4+ or CD8+ T cells sorted from blood, taken in a trial of the OX40 agonist ivuxolimab. The J gene is TRBJ1-1, the V gene TRBV18, with D possibly matching TRBD1 (5 bases). The sequence came from an adult with an advanced solid tumor such as melanoma, head and neck, liver or kidney cancer. In DNA form, the CDR3 reads TGTGCCAGCTCACCACCCGACAGAAGCACTGAAGCTTTCTTT. This gives the protein CASSPPDRSTEAFF.